The 29 T cell receptor beta chains in this list originate from one sample, sequenced in a study of PD-1 blockade in classical Hodgkin lymphoma. The sample's time point: cycle 4 day 1 (C4D1), after six to seven weeks of nivolumab. Each patient relapsed following autologous stem cell transplantation, and prior brentuximab vedotin exposure differed. The assay was immunoSEQ multiplex PCR, and TCRdb's table has in-frame clones only and misses some. The sample carries around 57,000 clones, roughly 86% recorded once. The starting material was peripheral blood mononuclear cells (PBMCs), obtained before the fourth cycle of nivolumab. Every receptor here comes from a human donor with classical Hodgkin lymphoma.

The CDR3 spells CASSNGRSYEQYF. The CDR3 nucleotides are TGTGCCAGCAGTAACGGGAGATCCTACGAGCAGTACTTC. V and J are TRBV11-2 and TRBJ2-7; tentative D call: TRBD2 (6 bases). The CDR3 consists of 13 residues. V was trimmed by 6 bases and J by 1 base, leaving 10 bases between them. Germline V lookup: CDR1 SGHAT, CDR2 FQNNGV.

The genes are TRBV7-9 and TRBJ2-5; no definite D call. V dropped 7 bases and J dropped 3 bases, with 15 bases sitting between them. This CDR3 has 14 residues. In germline, CDR1 is SEHNR, CDR2 FQNEAQ (reference sequence). The CDR3 here is CASNDQRLEETQYF. CDR3 DNA sequence: TGTGCCAGCAATGACCAAAGGTTAGAAGAGACCCAGTACTTC.

The chain is built from TRBV5-1 and TRBJ2-7; D gene unclear. Germline values: CDR1 SGHRS, CDR2 YFSETQ. The CDR3 loop spans 13 amino acids. Trimming shortened V by 5 bases and J by 0 bases, and 9 bases separated the two germline ends. The CDR3 spells CASSRQASYEQYF. In DNA, the CDR3 is TGCGCCAGCAGTCGTCAGGCCTCCTACGAGCAGTACTTC.

This clone was picked up a small number of times. The chain has TRBV5-1 and TRBJ2-3; a possible D gene is TRBD2 (5 bases). Deletions cut 4 bases from V and 2 bases from J, with 14 bases between. The CDR3 consists of 15 residues. Germline CDR1 reads SGHRS; CDR2 reads YFSETQ. The CDR3 region is CASSDRTRNTDTQYF. Written as DNA, the CDR3 is TGCGCCAGCAGCGATAGGACTCGAAACACAGATACGCAGTATTTT.

This clone has only one observation. The rearrangement uses TRBV5-5 and TRBJ2-7; D might be TRBD1 or TRBD2, each matching 5 bases. The CDR3 runs 12 residues. Between the trimmed V and J ends, which lost 4 bases and 8 bases, there was a span of 13 bases. Germline assignment: CDR1 SGHKS and CDR2 YYEKEE (reference sequence). The chain's CDR3 is CASSVGPGKQYF. The CDR3 nucleotides read TGTGCCAGCAGCGTGGGGCCGGGAAAGCAGTACTTC.

The rearrangement uses TRBV4-3 and TRBJ1-2, with D possibly being TRBD1 (5 bases). The CDR3 has 16 residues. V shed 0 bases and J shed 4 bases, with 15 bases lying between them. Germline V lookup: CDR1 LGHNA, CDR2 YSLEER. As DNA, the CDR3 is TGCGCCAGCAGCCAAGATGGGTACTCAGGGCTCTATGGCTACACCTTC. As protein: CASSQDGYSGLYGYTF.

This chain joins TRBV29-1 and TRBJ2-1, with 8 bases identical to TRBD2. The CDR3 runs 15 residues. Germline CDR1 is SQVTM and CDR2 is ANQGSEA. The V gene end was trimmed by 4 bases and the J gene end by 1 base; junction bases not matched to a gene: 6. The CDR3: CSVVLGGRSYNEQFF. CDR3 coding DNA: TGCAGCGTTGTTCTCGGCGGGAGGTCCTACAATGAGCAGTTCTTC.

The chain employs TRBV18 and TRBJ2-1; 9 bases fit TRBD1. V lost 6 bases and J lost 8; bases outside the gene matches: 11. Germline V CDR1 and CDR2: KGHSH, LQKENI. This CDR3 is 15 amino acids long. The CDR3, as DNA: TGTGCCAGCTCTTACACCTCGGACAGGGGTTATGAGCAGTTCTTC. Translation: CASSYTSDRGYEQFF.

The chain employs TRBV10-3 and TRBJ1-5; TRBD1 agrees at 7 bases. The J segment lost 3 bases and the V segment lost 2 bases, leaving 10 bases of the junction unmatched. CDR3 length equals 17 residues. CDR1 is ENHRY, CDR2 SYGVKD, per germline. The CDR3, as DNA: TGTGCCATCAGTGAGGGGCAGGGGACAGCCTACAATCAGCCCCAGCATTTT. This encodes CAISEGQGTAYNQPQHF.

The J gene is TRBJ1-2, the V gene TRBV5-4, with TRBD1 as a possible D gene (5 bases). V lost 4 bases and J lost 8, with 21 bases in between. This CDR3 contains 15 residues. CDR1 is SGHNT, CDR2 YYREEE, per germline (reference sequence). For the CDR3, the DNA is TGTGCCAGCAGCAAACAGGCCAGGGTCGGCGGGGGCTACACCTTC. It encodes CASSKQARVGGGYTF.

The chain joins TRBV20-1 to TRBJ1-2; no definite D call. The germline gives CDR1 DFQATT, CDR2 SNEGSKA (reference sequence). The CDR3 has 11 residues. V was cut by 7 bases and J by 8 bases, with 14 bases left in between. CDR3 amino acids: CSVPRSTGYTF. Written as DNA, the CDR3 is TGCAGTGTTCCGCGGTCGACGGGCTACACCTTC.

The chain carries TRBV7-9 and TRBJ2-7; the D is unclear. Germline CDR1 reads SEHNR; CDR2 reads FQNEAQ (reference sequence). V was clipped by 3 bases and J by 1 base, with 7 bases between them. The CDR3 length is 13 residues. For the CDR3, the DNA is TGTGCCAGCAGCTTTACCGGGTCCTACGAGCAGTACTTC. It translates to CASSFTGSYEQYF.

The chain combines TRBV18 with TRBJ1-5; weak D call: TRBD1 (5 bases). The CDR3 is 14 amino acids. The V end was cut by 2 bases, the J end by 7 bases, with 12 bases between. Looked up from germline, CDR1 is KGHSH and CDR2 is LQKENI. The CDR3 coding sequence is TGTGCCAGCTCACCAATGGGGGGAGGGCAGCCCCAGCATTTT. As protein: CASSPMGGGQPQHF.

This chain links TRBV6-6 with TRBJ2-7; 9 bases match TRBD1. CDR3 length equals 14 residues. V was pared by 7 bases and J by 3 bases, with 7 bases of the junction left unmatched. The germline V gene encodes CDR1 MNHNY and CDR2 SVGAGI (reference sequence). The CDR3 reads CASIGTGRLYEQYF. The DNA for the CDR3 is TGTGCCAGCATTGGGACAGGGCGACTCTACGAGCAGTACTTC.

CDR3 DNA: TGTGCCAGCTCACCAATCGACGGAGAATACAATGAGCAGTTCTTC. Amino acids: CASSPIDGEYNEQFF. The genes are TRBV18 and TRBJ2-1; D ambiguous. Germline V gives CDR1 KGHSH, CDR2 LQKENI. This CDR3 comprises 15 residues. V lost 2 bases and J 4 bases, leaving 12 bases between the germline ends. The variable domain in full, completed from reference TRBV18 and TRBJ2-1, reads NAGVMQNPRHLVRRRGQEARLRCSPMKGHSHVYWYRQLPEEGLKFMVYLQKENIIDESGMPKERFSAEFPKEGPSILRIQQVVRGDSAAYFCASSPIDGEYNEQFFGPGTRLTVL.

This chain connects TRBV19 to TRBJ2-1; D call uncertain. V gave up 0 bases and J gave up 2 bases, with 8 bases separating them. The germline V gene encodes CDR1 LNHDA and CDR2 SQIVND (reference sequence). The CDR3 runs 15 residues. DNA for the CDR3: TGTGCCAGTAGTATAGACGAACAAACCTACAATGAGCAGTTCTTC. It encodes CASSIDEQTYNEQFF.

The gene calls are TRBV6-1 and TRBJ1-2; no clear D. Germline V gene lookup returns CDR1 MNHNS and CDR2 SASEGT. V gave up 6 bases and J gave up 6 bases, with 17 bases separating them. The CDR3 runs to 14 residues. CDR3 nucleotides: TGTGCCAGCAGGGATACTTGGGAAGTAAATGGCTACACCTTC. It codes for CASRDTWEVNGYTF.

The rearrangement links TRBV5-1 to TRBJ2-2; 8 nucleotides match TRBD1. V was clipped by 4 bases and J by 1 base; unmatched bases: 6. Germline-derived CDR1 and CDR2 are SGHRS and YFSETQ. The CDR3 extends over 16 amino acids. CDR3 DNA: TGCGCCAGCAGCCCCACCGGGACAGGGAACACCGGGGAGCTGTTTTTT. Translating gives CASSPTGTGNTGELFF. The full variable domain, completed using reference TRBV5-1 and TRBJ2-2, is KAGVTQTPRYLIKTRGQQVTLSCSPISGHRSVSWYQQTPGQGLQFLFEYFSETQRNKGNFPGRFSGRQFSNSRSEMNVSTLELGDSALYLCASSPTGTGNTGELFFGEGSRLTVL.

This rearrangement joins TRBV27 to TRBJ2-7; D may match TRBD1 or TRBD2 (5 bases each). The germline V and J ends were trimmed by 5 bases and 2 bases, with 16 bases remaining between them. The germline CDR1 and CDR2 sequences are MNHEY and SMNVEV (reference sequence). This CDR3 contains 15 residues. CDR3 loop: CASSPLLGDPYEQYF. CDR3 in DNA: TGTGCCAGCAGTCCCCTCTTAGGGGACCCCTACGAGCAGTACTTC.

The V call is TRBV11-3, the J call TRBJ2-1, with a weak D call TRBD2 (7 bases). The V end was cut by 2 bases, the J end by 7 bases, with 12 bases between. The length of the CDR3 is 14 residues. The germline CDR1 and CDR2 sequences are SGHNT and YENEEA. DNA for the CDR3: TGTGCCAGCAGCTTACGGGGGGCTTGGAATGAGCAGTTCTTC. Its translation is CASSLRGAWNEQFF.

This chain joins TRBV5-1 and TRBJ2-1; D is ambiguous. V dropped 4 bases and J dropped 7 bases, with 12 bases sitting between them. Germline V CDR1 and CDR2: SGHRS, YFSETQ. The CDR3 sequence is 13 residues long. The CDR3: CASSPTLQNEQFF. The CDR3, as DNA: TGCGCCAGCAGCCCTACTCTGCAGAATGAGCAGTTCTTC. The full variable domain, completed using reference TRBV5-1 and TRBJ2-1, is KAGVTQTPRYLIKTRGQQVTLSCSPISGHRSVSWYQQTPGQGLQFLFEYFSETQRNKGNFPGRFSGRQFSNSRSEMNVSTLELGDSALYLCASSPTLQNEQFFGPGTRLTVL.

The DNA for the CDR3 is TGTGCCAGCAGTTACCCGGGACAGGGGAGTAAAGAGACCCAGTACTTC. Translating gives CASSYPGQGSKETQYF. The chain joins TRBV6-6 to TRBJ2-5; 10 bases fit TRBD1. The J segment lost 3 bases and the V segment lost 2 bases, leaving 6 bases of the junction unmatched. The CDR3 sequence is 16 residues long. Germline V CDR1 and CDR2: MNHNY, SVGAGI (reference sequence).

The rearrangement links TRBV13 to TRBJ1-4, with 7 positions matching TRBD1. The CDR3 runs 12 residues. V shed 10 bases, J shed 7 bases, and the junction held 6 bases outside the gene matches. CDR1 is PRHDT and CDR2 is FYEKMQ in the germline V gene (reference sequence). For the CDR3, the DNA is TGTGCCAAGGATCACAGGGGTGAAAAACTGTTTTTT. This sequence encodes CAKDHRGEKLFF. Supplemented by reference TRBV13 and TRBJ1-4, the full variable domain reads AAGVIQSPRHLIKEKRETATLKCYPIPRHDTVYWYQQGPGQDPQFLISFYEKMQSDKGSIPDRFSAQQFSDYHSELNMSSLELGDSALYFCAKDHRGEKLFFGSGTQLSVL.

The rearrangement uses TRBV27 and TRBJ2-2; D is possibly TRBD1 or TRBD2 (5 bases each). The CDR3 is made up of 16 amino acids. Looked up from germline, CDR1 is MNHEY and CDR2 is SMNVEV (reference sequence). Trimming cost V 3 bases and J 3 bases, with 14 bases left between them. The CDR3: CASSFFRDGDTGELFF. CDR3 in DNA: TGTGCCAGCAGTTTTTTTAGGGACGGAGACACCGGGGAGCTGTTTTTT.

This clone came up once. The gene calls are TRBV7-9 and TRBJ2-7, with 7 positions matching TRBD1. Germline-derived CDR1 and CDR2 are SEHNR and FQNEAQ (reference sequence). V trimming: 1 base; J trimming: 3 bases; junction bases outside the gene matches: 9. The CDR3 runs to 16 residues. The CDR3 DNA is TGTGCCAGCAGCTTAGGATCGGGACAGCCGTACTACGAGCAGTACTTC. Translated: CASSLGSGQPYYEQYF.

V gene TRBV5-6 combines with J gene TRBJ2-1; 13 nucleotides align to TRBD2. The germline CDR1 and CDR2 sequences are SGHDT and YYEEEE. V was clipped by 4 bases and J by 4 bases; unmatched bases: 11. CDR3 length equals 18 residues. The CDR3, as DNA: TGTGCCAGCAGCCCAGGACTAGCGGGAGTTAGTTGGTACAATGAGCAGTTCTTC. As protein: CASSPGLAGVSWYNEQFF.

The chain couples TRBV10-2 to TRBJ1-3, with D possibly matching TRBD1 (5 bases). The CDR3 totals 16 residues. Germline V gene sequence: CDR1 WSHSY, CDR2 SAAADI. Deletions cut 3 bases from V and 4 bases from J, with 16 bases between. The CDR3 region is CASSDRPGTKGNTIYF. The CDR3, as DNA: TGCGCCAGCAGTGACCGTCCCGGGACCAAAGGAAACACCATATATTTT.

This clone occurred a few times. The rearrangement links TRBV7-3 to TRBJ2-7; 8 bases are a match to TRBD2. Germline lookup yields CDR1 SGHTA and CDR2 FQGTGA. V lost 3 bases, J lost 0 bases, and 4 bases stayed unmatched. This CDR3 region has 15 residues. The CDR3 protein is CASSLGLGNSYEQYF. DNA of the CDR3: TGTGCCAGCAGCTTGGGACTAGGGAACTCCTACGAGCAGTACTTC.

This chain links TRBV7-7 with TRBJ2-2; 12 nucleotides line up with TRBD2. This CDR3 spans 20 amino acids. Germline V gene data show CDR1 as SSHAT and CDR2 as FNYEAQ (reference sequence). V trimming: 1 base; J trimming: 3 bases; junction bases outside the gene matches: 12. The CDR3 spells CASSLVAPLAGGPDTGELFF. The CDR3 coding sequence is TGTGCCAGCAGCTTAGTAGCGCCCCTAGCGGGAGGGCCGGACACCGGGGAGCTGTTTTTT.